Included here is one T cell receptor beta chain sequence, with context. Its antigen remains unknown. Because it lacks the conserved phenylalanine or tryptophan at the end, this CDR3 is likely a read error. The data were obtained in a study of read filtering for tumor transcriptome and immune sequencing. Study-level information: Revised staging placed roughly 8 patients in R-ISS I, about 17 in II, six or seven in III. After DNase treatment, RNA was made into whole-transcriptome libraries.

Molecular barcoded adaptors covering alpha/delta and beta/gamma chains were used on approximately 400 ng RNA. TCRdb called the reads again in MiXCR, with one record for every CDR3 protein. The profile shows about 47,000 distinct CDR3 sequences, less than 15% of them singletons. Study observations and caveats: Single-read clonotypes: about 81.9% of IR-seq clonotypes (around 4% of reads), around three quarters of RNA-seq clonotypes (roughly 49% of reads).

Sampling of bone marrow took place during active disease in every patient. Germline-derived CDR1 and CDR2 are SEHNR and FQNEAQ (reference sequence). The V gene lost 3 bases and the J gene lost 4 bases, with 10 bases spanning the gap. CDR3 length equals 14 residues. The J gene is TRBJ2-1, the V gene TRBV7-9; the D is unclear. Sequencing used a population of CD138-negative cells sorted from bone marrow. This sequence was found in a donor aged 40 or over with multiple myeloma. Written as DNA, the CDR3 is TGTGCCAGCAGCTTGGCACGCCGGTACAATGAGCAGTTCCTC. It is translated as CASSLARRYNEQFL.